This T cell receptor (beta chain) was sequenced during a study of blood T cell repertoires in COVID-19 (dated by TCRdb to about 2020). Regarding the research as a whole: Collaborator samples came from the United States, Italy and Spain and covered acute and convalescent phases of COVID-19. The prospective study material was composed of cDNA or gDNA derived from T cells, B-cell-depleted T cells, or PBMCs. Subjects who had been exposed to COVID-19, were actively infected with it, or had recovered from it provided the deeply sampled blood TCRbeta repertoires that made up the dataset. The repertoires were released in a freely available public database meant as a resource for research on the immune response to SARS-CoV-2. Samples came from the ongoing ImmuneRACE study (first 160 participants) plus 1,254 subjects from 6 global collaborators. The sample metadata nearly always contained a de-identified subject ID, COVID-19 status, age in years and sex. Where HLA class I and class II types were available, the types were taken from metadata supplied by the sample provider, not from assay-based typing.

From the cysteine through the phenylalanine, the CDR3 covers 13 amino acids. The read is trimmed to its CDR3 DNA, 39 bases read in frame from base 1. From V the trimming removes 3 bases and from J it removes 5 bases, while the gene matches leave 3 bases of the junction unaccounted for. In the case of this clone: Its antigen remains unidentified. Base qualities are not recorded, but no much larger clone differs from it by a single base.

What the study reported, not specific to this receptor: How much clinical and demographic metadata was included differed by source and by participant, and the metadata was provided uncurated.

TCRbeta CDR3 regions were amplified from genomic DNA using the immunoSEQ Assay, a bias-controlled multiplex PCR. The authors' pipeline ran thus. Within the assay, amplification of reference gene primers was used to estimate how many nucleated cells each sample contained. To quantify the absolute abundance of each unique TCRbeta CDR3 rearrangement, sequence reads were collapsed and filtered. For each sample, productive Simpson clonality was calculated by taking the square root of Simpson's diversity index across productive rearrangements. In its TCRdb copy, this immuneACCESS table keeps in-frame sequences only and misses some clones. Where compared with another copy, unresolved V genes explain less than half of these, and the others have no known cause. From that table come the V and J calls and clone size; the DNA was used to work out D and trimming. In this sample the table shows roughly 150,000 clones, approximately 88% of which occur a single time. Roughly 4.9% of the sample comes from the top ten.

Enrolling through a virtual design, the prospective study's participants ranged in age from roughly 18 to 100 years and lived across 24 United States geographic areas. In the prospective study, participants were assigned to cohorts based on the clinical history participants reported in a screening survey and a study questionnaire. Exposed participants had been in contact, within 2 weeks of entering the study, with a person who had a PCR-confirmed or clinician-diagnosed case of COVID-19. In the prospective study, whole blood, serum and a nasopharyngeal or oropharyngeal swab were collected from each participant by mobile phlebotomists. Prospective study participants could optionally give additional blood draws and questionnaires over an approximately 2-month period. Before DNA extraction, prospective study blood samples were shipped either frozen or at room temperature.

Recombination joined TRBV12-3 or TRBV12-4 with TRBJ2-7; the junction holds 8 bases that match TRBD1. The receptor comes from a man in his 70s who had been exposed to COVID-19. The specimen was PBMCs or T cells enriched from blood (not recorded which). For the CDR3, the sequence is CASSFQGADEQYF. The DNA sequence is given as TGTGCCAGCAGTTTTCAGGGGGCGGACGAGCAGTACTTC.